A selection of T cell receptor beta chains follows, all from one sample in a study of blood T cell repertoires in COVID-19. The assay was immunoSEQ multiplex PCR, and TCRdb's table has in-frame clones only and misses some. The sample has approximately 250,000 clones, around 90% seen once. Sequencing was done on a sample of peripheral blood. The receptors shown here come from a woman between 70 and 85 years old with COVID-19, enrolled during active disease. Both conserved end residues are part of each CDR3. D genes are given only for firm matches. Clone size appears in some rows only: once, few, many, or a class for an expanded clone.

v_call	j_call	d_call	clone_size	cdr3_nt	cdr3_aa
TRBV7-3	TRBJ2-3	TRBD2	.	TGTGCCAGCAGCACAACTAGCGGGAGCACCAGGATCACAGATACGCAGTATTTT	CASSTTSGSTRITDTQYF
TRBV7-2	TRBJ2-3	.	.	TGTGCCAGCAGCTTGGGCGGCACCGGGGCAGATACGCAGTATTTT	CASSLGGTGADTQYF
TRBV5-1	TRBJ2-1	.	.	TGCGCCAGCAGCTTGGAACGCAGAGGAGTAGTGGGTGAGCAGTTCTTC	CASSLERRGVVGEQFF
TRBV3-1/TRBV3-2	TRBJ1-4	.	.	TGTGCCAGCAGCCCGGGGGTCCATGAAAAACTGTTTTTT	CASSPGVHEKLFF
TRBV29-1	TRBJ2-7	.	.	TGCAGCGTTGAAGATTTGGGGATTCCCGGGGAAAAGTACTTC	CSVEDLGIPGEKYF
TRBV7-6	TRBJ1-5	.	.	TGTGCCAGCAGCTTCGAGGTTGGGGGAGGGCAGCCCCAGCATTTT	CASSFEVGGGQPQHF
TRBV19	TRBJ1-1	.	once	TGTGCCAGTAGTATATGGCAGGAGAACACTGAAGCTTTCTTT	CASSIWQENTEAFF
TRBV30	TRBJ1-5	.	.	TGTGCCTGGAGTAGGGAGGGGGGCTATAGCAATCAGCCCCAGCATTTT	CAWSREGGYSNQPQHF
TRBV30	TRBJ2-1	.	.	TGTGCCTGGGGCCGGTACAATGAGCAGTTCTTC	CAWGRYNEQFF
TRBV19	TRBJ2-3	.	.	TGTGCCAGTAGTATTGCGGCGGAGAGCACAGATACGCAGTATTTT	CASSIAAESTDTQYF
TRBV2	TRBJ1-1	.	.	TGTGCCAGCACGCAGGGCCCCGCACTCATGAACACTGAAGCTTTCTTT	CASTQGPALMNTEAFF
TRBV19	TRBJ2-7	TRBD2	.	TGTGCCAGTTCTAGCGGAATATCCTACGAGCAGTACTTC	CASSSGISYEQYF
TRBV12-3/TRBV12-4	TRBJ2-1	.	.	TGTGCCAGCAGTTTATCCCGGAGACAGTTCTTC	CASSLSRRQFF
TRBV20-1	TRBJ1-1	.	.	TGCAGTGTTATGAACACTGAAGCTTTCTTT	CSVMNTEAFF
TRBV7-9	TRBJ1-4	TRBD1	.	TGTGCCAGCAGCTGGACCACCGGGACAGGGGGTGAAAAACTGTTTTTT	CASSWTTGTGGEKLFF
TRBV11-2	TRBJ1-2	.	.	TGTGCCAGCAGCTTAGCGTACAGGGCTTTTAACTATGGCTACACCTTC	CASSLAYRAFNYGYTF
TRBV6-5	TRBJ1-6	.	.	TGTGCCAGCAGTTACTTGCAGGGGCATTCACCCCTCCACTTT	CASSYLQGHSPLHF
TRBV27	TRBJ2-7	TRBD2	.	TGTGCCAGCAGTATTGCTAGCGGAGAGGTAGGCTACGAGCAGTACTTC	CASSIASGEVGYEQYF
TRBV19	TRBJ2-1	TRBD2	.	TGTGCAACGGCTAGCGGGAGGATAAATGAGCAGTTCTTC	CATASGRINEQFF
TRBV6-1	TRBJ1-6	.	.	TGTGCCAGCAGTGGCGGGGGGAATTCACCCCTCCACTTT	CASSGGGNSPLHF
TRBV14	TRBJ2-7	TRBD2	.	TGTGCCAGCAGCCACACTAGCGGGAGTGTGTACGAGCAGTACTTC	CASSHTSGSVYEQYF
TRBV21-1	TRBJ1-2	.	.	TGTGCCAGCAGCAAAATTAGCCAAGTGCGGACAGGGCATGGCTACACCTTC	CASSKISQVRTGHGYTF
TRBV21-1	TRBJ1-2	.	.	TGTGCCAGCAGCAAAGAGACAGGGGCTAACTATGGCTACACCTTC	CASSKETGANYGYTF
TRBV3-1/TRBV3-2	TRBJ2-3	.	once	TGTGCCAGCAGCCCTTCATACCAAACAGGGATCACAGATACGCAGTATTTT	CASSPSYQTGITDTQYF
TRBV19	TRBJ2-5	.	once	TGTGCCAGTAGTATGGGCACCGGAGAGACCCAGTACTTC	CASSMGTGETQYF
TRBV6-5	TRBJ2-2	.	.	TGTGCCAGCAAATGGAGGGCAAACGGGGAGCTGTTTTTT	CASKWRANGELFF
TRBV5-1	TRBJ1-1	.	.	TGCGCCAGCAGCTTGGAGATACTTAACAGGGTTCGATTTTCTGAAGCTTTCTTT	CASSLEILNRVRFSEAFF
TRBV10-2	TRBJ1-1	.	once	TGCGCCAGCAGTAGACCGGGATCCCGTGAAGCTTTCTTT	CASSRPGSREAFF
TRBV11-3	TRBJ2-5	.	once	TGTGCCAGCACCCCTACAGGGACCGAGACCCAGTACTTC	CASTPTGTETQYF
TRBV5-6	TRBJ1-2	.	.	TGTGCCAGCAGCCCCGGGTCCTTCAACTATGGCTACACCTTC	CASSPGSFNYGYTF
TRBV19	TRBJ2-1	TRBD2	.	TGTGCCAGTAATCCCGGGACTACTTCCTACCTTGAGCAGTTCTTC	CASNPGTTSYLEQFF
TRBV2	TRBJ2-7	TRBD2	.	TGTGCCAGCAGTGATGGTCAGGGAGCGGGGTGGCTCTCCTACGAGCAGTACTTC	CASSDGQGAGWLSYEQYF
TRBV27	TRBJ2-1	.	.	TGTGCCAGCAGTCCTTCCTGGACAGCCAATGAGCAGTTCTTC	CASSPSWTANEQFF
TRBV11-2	TRBJ2-7	TRBD1	.	TGTGCCAGCAGCTTGGGCTTGGGGACAGGGGGCTCCTACGAGCAGTACTTC	CASSLGLGTGGSYEQYF
TRBV30	TRBJ1-3	.	few	TGTGCCTGGAGTCGTCCTAGAGGATCCGGAAACACCATATATTTT	CAWSRPRGSGNTIYF
TRBV28	TRBJ1-2	TRBD1	.	TGTGCCAGCAGTTCGGGACAGGGAACGGTTGGCTACACCTTC	CASSSGQGTVGYTF
TRBV7-9	TRBJ1-1	.	.	TGTGCCAGCAGCTTAGCGGGGGGAGGGGACACTGAAGCTTTCTTT	CASSLAGGGDTEAFF
TRBV5-1	TRBJ1-1	.	.	TGCGCCAGCAGCGCGGGGACTGTTGGAGCCACTGAAGCTTTCTTT	CASSAGTVGATEAFF
TRBV19	TRBJ1-1	TRBD1	.	TGTGCCAGTAGTGCGATAGACAGGGAGGCCACTGAAGCTTTCTTT	CASSAIDREATEAFF
TRBV5-4	TRBJ2-1	TRBD2	.	TGTGCCAGCAGCATAGATAGCGGGAGGGCAGATGAGCAGTTCTTC	CASSIDSGRADEQFF
TRBV9	TRBJ1-1	.	.	TGTGCCAGCAGCCTTCAAGTAGACACTGAAGCTTTCTTT	CASSLQVDTEAFF
TRBV7-8	TRBJ2-1	.	.	TGTGCCAGCAGCGCCAGTCGTTGGGGGGAAGACCCCTACAATGAGCAGTTCTTC	CASSASRWGEDPYNEQFF
TRBV3-1/TRBV3-2	TRBJ1-1	.	.	TGTGCCAGCAGCCAGCGGGCTTCCAAAGGGAGTGAAGCTTTCTTT	CASSQRASKGSEAFF